Presented here are 21 T cell receptor beta chains from one specimen sequenced in a study of blood T cell repertoires in COVID-19. Some clones are missing from TCRdb's copy, which holds only in-frame ones; the method was immunoSEQ multiplex PCR. Of nearly 250,000 clones in the sample, 86% were seen once. The sample was peripheral blood. The receptor set was obtained from a woman aged 60-75 years who had recovered from COVID-19.

The sample holds many counts of this clone. This chain connects TRBV19 to TRBJ1-5, with TRBD1 matching 7 bases. The CDR3 length is 15 residues. V lost 9 bases to trimming and J lost 3 bases; unmatched junction nucleotides: 11. Per the germline V gene, CDR1 is LNHDA and CDR2 is SQIVND (reference sequence). The CDR3, as DNA: TGTGCCAGCGACATCCAGACAGGGAACAATCAGCCCCAGCATTTT. This gives the protein CASDIQTGNNQPQHF. Supplemented by reference TRBV19 and TRBJ1-5, the full variable domain reads DGGITQSPKYLFRKEGQNVTLSCEQNLNHDAMYWYRQDPGQGLRLIYYSQIVNDFQKGDIAEGYSVSREKKESFPLTVTSAQKNPTAFYLCASDIQTGNNQPQHFGDGTRLSIL.

The V and J genes are TRBV4-1 and TRBJ2-5; 7 bases are shared with TRBD2. Germline V CDR1 and CDR2: MGHRA, YSYEKL. V lost 8 bases, J lost 2 bases, and 2 bases stayed unmatched. This CDR3 comprises 12 residues. The DNA of the CDR3 is TGCGCCAGCGGGGGGGGTCAAGAGACCCAGTACTTC. Protein product: CASGGGQETQYF.

The chain uses TRBV7-9 and TRBJ2-1; 8 bases map to TRBD2. CDR3 length: 13 residues. Germline V CDR1 and CDR2: SEHNR, FQNEAQ (reference sequence). With V trimmed by 3 bases and J by 12 bases, 7 bases remained unmatched. Written as DNA, the CDR3 is TGTGCCAGCAGCTTTCAACCGGGACTAGGGCAGTTCTTC. Translated: CASSFQPGLGQFF.

V gene TRBV19 combines with J gene TRBJ1-2; 7 bases align to TRBD1. V gave up 4 bases and J gave up 2 bases; unmatched junction bases: 7. The CDR3 length is 15 residues. In germline, CDR1 is LNHDA, CDR2 SQIVND (reference sequence). CDR3 region: CASSTQGQLNYGYTF. In DNA, the CDR3 is TGTGCCAGTAGTACCCAGGGACAGCTCAACTATGGCTACACCTTC.

The chain uses TRBV9 and TRBJ1-6, with D perhaps TRBD1 (5 bases). The CDR3 sequence is 16 residues long. Germline V gene lookup returns CDR1 SGDLS and CDR2 YYNGEE. Trimming removed 3 bases at V and 6 bases at J, with 16 bases between. The CDR3 coding sequence is TGTGCCAGCAGCGGGCCCCCAGGGTTTAGTAATTCACCCCTCCACTTT. It yields the protein CASSGPPGFSNSPLHF.

This chain connects TRBV5-1 to TRBJ2-5; TRBD1 aligns across 8 bases. The CDR3 contains 15 residues. With 0 bases clipped from V and 1 base from J, the junction kept 2 bases outside the gene matches. CDR1 SGHRS and CDR2 YFSETQ come from the germline V gene. In DNA form, the CDR3 reads TGCGCCAGCAGCTTGGAGGGACAGGTCCAAGAGACCCAGTACTTC. Translating gives CASSLEGQVQETQYF.

The CDR3 DNA is TGCGCCAGCAGCTTGGTTATAGCGGGACAGGGAAACTATGGCTACACCTTC. Translation gives CASSLVIAGQGNYGYTF. The gene calls are TRBV5-1 and TRBJ1-2; TRBD1 matches 9 bases. The junction had 8 bases not matched to a gene; V was cut back by 0 bases and J by 2 bases. This CDR3 comprises 17 residues. CDR1 is SGHRS, CDR2 YFSETQ, per germline. The full variable domain, its missing parts supplied by reference TRBV5-1 and TRBJ1-2, is KAGVTQTPRYLIKTRGQQVTLSCSPISGHRSVSWYQQTPGQGLQFLFEYFSETQRNKGNFPGRFSGRQFSNSRSEMNVSTLELGDSALYLCASSLVIAGQGNYGYTFGSGTRLTVV.

The V and J genes are TRBV5-4 and TRBJ2-5; the match to TRBD2 covers 8 bases. The CDR3 consists of 15 residues. Germline V lookup: CDR1 SGHNT, CDR2 YYREEE (reference sequence). With 5 bases clipped from V and 5 bases from J, the junction kept 11 bases outside the gene matches. The CDR3 loop is CASRPRGGGIETQYF. For the CDR3, the DNA is TGTGCCAGCAGGCCGCGGGGCGGGGGGATCGAGACCCAGTACTTC.

The chain employs TRBV28 and TRBJ2-2, with 8 bases identical to TRBD1. This CDR3 has 13 amino acids. Losses at the gene ends were 8 bases for V and 5 bases for J; bases not matched to a gene: 4. Germline V gene lookup returns CDR1 MDHEN and CDR2 SYDVKM. The CDR3 spells CASDRGRTGELFF. The DNA of the CDR3 is TGTGCCAGCGACAGGGGACGAACCGGGGAGCTGTTTTTT.

The rearrangement uses TRBV19 and TRBJ2-7; TRBD2 is a possible D gene (5 bases). Trimming removed 1 base from V and 3 bases from J, with 10 bases in between. The CDR3 spans 14 residues. Germline V gene lookup returns CDR1 LNHDA and CDR2 SQIVND (reference sequence). In DNA, the CDR3 is TGTGCCAGTAGTATAGGGATAGGAGGCTACGAGCAGTACTTC. Translated, it gives CASSIGIGGYEQYF.

Of note for this clone: A read error may explain this, as a much larger clone is one base away. The chain has TRBV4-1 and TRBJ2-1, with 10 nucleotides matching TRBD2. The CDR3 contains 15 residues. Trimming cost V 4 bases and J 4 bases; bases outside gene matches: 4. Germline CDR1 is MGHRA and CDR2 is YSYEKL. The CDR3 sequence is CASSPELAGYNEQFF. The CDR3 nucleotides are TGCGCCAGCAGCCCAGAACTAGCGGGGTACAATGAGCAGTTCTTC.

This chain joins TRBV5-1 and TRBJ2-5, with 11 bases identical to TRBD2. V dropped 0 bases and J dropped 0; count of bases not matched to a gene: 1. Germline V gives CDR1 SGHRS, CDR2 YFSETQ. This CDR3 has 16 amino acids. The DNA of the CDR3 is TGCGCCAGCAGCTTGGAGACTAGCGGGGACCAAGAGACCCAGTACTTC. This translates into CASSLETSGDQETQYF.

This clone was counted a single time. The V call is TRBV19, the J call TRBJ1-4; 7 bases align to TRBD1. The germline V gene encodes CDR1 LNHDA and CDR2 SQIVND (reference sequence). This CDR3 comprises 15 residues. With V trimmed by 5 bases and J by 4 bases, 7 bases remained unmatched. The chain's CDR3 is CASSPQGLGNEKLFF. The CDR3 DNA sequence: TGTGCCAGTAGTCCACAGGGGCTTGGTAATGAAAAACTGTTTTTT.

The rearrangement uses TRBV6-5 and TRBJ2-7; tentatively, D is TRBD1 (6 bases). Trimming left V 8 bases short and J 6 bases short, with 20 bases between. The germline V gene has CDR1 MNHEY and CDR2 SVGAGI. This CDR3 region has 14 residues. CDR3 loop: CASGRDIPLSEQYF. The CDR3 region has the DNA TGTGCCAGCGGCAGGGACATCCCCCTCTCCGAGCAGTACTTC.

This chain connects TRBV7-8 to TRBJ1-1; weak D call: TRBD1 (5 bases). The germline gives CDR1 SGHVS, CDR2 FQNEAQ. The CDR3 runs 16 residues. V lost 1 base and J lost 1, with 13 bases in between. This chain's CDR3 is CASSLVGRVTNTEAFF. The CDR3 nucleotides are TGTGCCAGCAGCTTAGTGGGCAGGGTCACGAACACTGAAGCTTTCTTT. Complete variable domain (other parts from reference TRBV7-8 and TRBJ1-1): GAGVSQSPRYKVAKRGQDVALRCDPISGHVSLFWYQQALGQGPEFLTYFQNEAQLDKSGLPSDRFFAERPEGSVSTLKIQRTQQEDSAVYLCASSLVGRVTNTEAFFGQGTRLTVV.

The chain couples TRBV9 to TRBJ2-6; tentatively, D is TRBD2 (5 bases). The germline V gene encodes CDR1 SGDLS and CDR2 YYNGEE. This CDR3 is built from 15 residues. V lost 3 bases and J 0 bases, leaving 7 bases between the germline ends. The CDR3 DNA reads TGTGCCAGCAGCGAACGGGGCTCTGGGGCCAACGTCCTGACTTTC. Translating gives CASSERGSGANVLTF.

V and J are TRBV4-2 and TRBJ2-7, with 7 nucleotides matching TRBD1. The CDR3 contains 13 residues. The germline V gene has CDR1 LGHNA and CDR2 YNFKEQ. V lost 4 bases, J lost 6 bases, and 6 bases stayed unmatched. CDR3 nucleotides: TGTGCCAGCAGCCGCCCCGACAGGGCCGAGCAGTACTTC. Protein: CASSRPDRAEQYF.

This clone was seen once. The V and J genes are TRBV27 and TRBJ2-3, with 8 bases that match TRBD2. The V segment lost 7 bases and the J segment 3 bases; nucleotides outside the gene matches: 12. The CDR3 is 16 amino acids. In germline, CDR1 is MNHEY, CDR2 SMNVEV (reference sequence). This CDR3 is CASTLRGGPWTDTQYF. CDR3 bases: TGTGCCAGCACCTTGCGCGGGGGGCCGTGGACAGATACGCAGTATTTT.

The chain employs TRBV9 and TRBJ1-2; possibly TRBD1 for D (5 bases). V gave up 6 bases and J gave up 4 bases, with 16 bases separating them. This CDR3 has 14 amino acids. Germline loops: CDR1 SGDLS, CDR2 YYNGEE. The DNA of the CDR3 is TGTGCCAGCACCACCCCAGGGCGCACCTATGGCTACACCTTC. Translated, it gives CASTTPGRTYGYTF.

The chain couples TRBV19 to TRBJ1-2; D gene uncertain. Germline V lookup: CDR1 LNHDA, CDR2 SQIVND (reference sequence). The CDR3 loop spans 12 amino acids. V shed 3 bases and J shed 3 bases, with 5 bases lying between them. The CDR3 nucleotides read TGTGCCAGTAGTATGTCAGACTATGGCTACACCTTC. This gives the protein CASSMSDYGYTF.

The chain has TRBV5-1 and TRBJ2-7; 7 nucleotides line up with TRBD1. V dropped 3 bases and J dropped 6; count of bases not matched to a gene: 6. The CDR3 has 13 amino acids. Germline V lookup: CDR1 SGHRS, CDR2 YFSETQ. For the CDR3, the DNA is TGCGCCAGCAGCTCCGCCGCAGGGGGCGAGCAGTACTTC. Amino acid sequence: CASSSAAGGEQYF.